This T cell receptor beta chain came from a study of a mutant IDH1 vaccine in newly diagnosed glioma. Study as a whole: Onset of vaccination occurred 4-6 weeks following radiotherapy alone, or with temozolomide cycles. Of treated patients, around 60% were men and approximately 40% women, averaging around 39 years. At week 47 came visit V13, while visit V12 had come at week 35.

Only in-frame clones appear in the TCRdb table, and some are missing; sequencing was by immunoSEQ multiplex PCR. The sample carries over 75,000 clones, roughly four fifths recorded once. V lost 7 bases to trimming and J lost 0 bases, with 13 bases between them. The CDR3 length is 15 residues. In germline, CDR1 is MNHEY, CDR2 SVGAGI. This clone was seen a single time. Its antigen is still unknown. The time point here: week 47, end of study. What each vaccine dose contained was 300 ug of mutant IDH1 20-mer peptide, accompanied by topical imiquimod. At weeks 1, 3, 5, 7, 11, 15, 19 and 23, patients received a vaccination, eight in all.

The chain combines TRBV6-5 with TRBJ1-3; weak D call: TRBD1 (6 bases). The sample consisted of PBMCs, taken from a glioma patient whose treatment included an IDH1 peptide vaccine. This sequence originates from a man aged 35 to 55 with glioma. CDR3 sequence (DNA): TGTGCCAGCAAGGTGGCCAGGGGCTCTGGAAACACCATATATTTT. Protein sequence: CASKVARGSGNTIYF.